This T cell receptor (beta chain) is drawn from a study of cytomegalovirus exposure and HLA in healthy donors. This CDR3 spans 13 amino acids. The germline CDR1 and CDR2 sequences are KGHSH and LQKENI. The germline V and J ends were trimmed by 6 bases and 7 bases, with 13 bases remaining between them. This clone is a singleton in its sample. What it binds is not known. Primers for the PCR totalled 60 Vbeta and 13 Jbeta. Some clones are missing from TCRdb's copy, which holds only in-frame ones; the method was immunoSEQ multiplex PCR. The sample contains more than 140,000 clones, roughly 77% of which appear only once. Study-level findings and limits: In a later analysis, TCR association rates varied by HLA locus: DRB1 most, HLA-C fewest. Associated with cytomegalovirus, according to the listing, were approximately 160 TCR beta chains. Relative to equally common others, HLA-associated TCR beta chains showed greater clonal expansion in a later analysis. The study assumed roughly uniform donor sequencing depth for presence/absence analyses.

This sequence originates from a man aged 40-49 years in good health and CMV-seronegative. The sample comprised PBMCs. This chain joins TRBV18 and TRBJ1-5; D gene unclear. Here the CDR3 DNA reads TGTGCCAGCTCCCTAGACCCTCAACAGCCCCAGCATTTT. The encoded protein is CASSLDPQQPQHF.